These 7 T cell receptor beta chains came from one sample sequenced in a study of beta chain features in type 1 diabetes. Notes on the study in general: Shortening that was moderate but significant affected the TCRB CDR3s of Type 1 diabetes patients in all four CD4+ subsets.

Every isolated RNA sample was fully reverse transcribed, so sequencing captured expressed TCRB transcripts. This table comes from immunoSEQ multiplex PCR, and its TCRdb copy is limited to in-frame clones, with some not included. This sample has 640,000 or so clones, with under 15% found just once. These receptors have no identified antigens. The sequencing sample was made of naive CD4+ T cells from blood. All receptors come from a man aged 18 to 30 with type 1 diabetes.

This clone has a handful of counts. The chain couples TRBV18 to TRBJ2-7; 7 bases are shared with TRBD1. Losses at the gene ends were 4 bases for V and 0 bases for J; bases not matched to a gene: 6. CDR1 KGHSH and CDR2 LQKENI come from the germline V gene. The CDR3 loop spans 15 amino acids. The CDR3 nucleotides are TGTGCCAGCTCACTTTCCCGGGACAGCTCCTACGAGCAGTACTTC. This codes for CASSLSRDSSYEQYF.

This clone was detected only a few times. The rearrangement uses TRBV18 and TRBJ2-3, with no clear D. This CDR3 has 15 amino acids. The V end was cut by 6 bases, the J end by 4 bases, with 17 bases between. The germline V gene has CDR1 KGHSH and CDR2 LQKENI. CDR3 nucleotides: TGTGCCAGCTCGCCTAGGACGGTTGGCGCAGATACGCAGTATTTT. Encoded protein: CASSPRTVGADTQYF.

This clone was counted a few times. The chain links TRBV7-9 to TRBJ2-5, with TRBD2 identical over 7 bases. The CDR3 has 15 residues. The V gene's germline CDR1 is SEHNR and CDR2 FQNEAQ (reference sequence). Trimming removed 5 bases from V and 0 bases from J; junction bases left unmatched: 6. Here the CDR3 DNA reads TGTGCCAGCAGCCGCGGGAGCGGATACCAAGAGACCCAGTACTTC. This encodes CASSRGSGYQETQYF.

This clone was counted only a few times. The chain joins TRBV2 to TRBJ1-2; unclear D gene. This CDR3 is 15 amino acids long. V lost 0 bases to trimming and J lost 7 bases, with 15 bases between them. Per germline, CDR1 SNHLY and CDR2 FYNNEI. In nucleotides, the CDR3 is TGTGCCAGCAGTGAAGCGCTTGGGGAGCTCATTGGCTACACCTTC. Translated, it gives CASSEALGELIGYTF.

This clone was picked up a small number of times. This chain links TRBV4-1 with TRBJ2-6; D gene ambiguous. The CDR3 consists of 17 residues. V was shortened by 2 bases and J by 0 bases, with 11 bases between the two germline ends. Per the germline V gene, CDR1 is MGHRA and CDR2 is YSYEKL. The CDR3 protein is CASSQPVILSGANVLTF. The CDR3 region has the DNA TGCGCCAGCAGCCAACCCGTAATTCTCTCTGGGGCCAACGTCCTGACTTTC.

This rearrangement joins TRBV30 to TRBJ1-6; a weak D match, TRBD1 (5 bases). The CDR3 contains 16 residues. Trimming removed 3 bases at V and 6 bases at J, with 18 bases between. The V gene's germline CDR1 is GTSNPN and CDR2 SVGIG (reference sequence). CDR3 region: CAWRRYPQGGNSPLHF. The CDR3 coding sequence is TGTGCCTGGAGACGGTACCCCCAGGGTGGTAATTCACCCCTCCACTTT.

The J gene is TRBJ2-7, the V gene TRBV5-1; the D is unclear. CDR3 length equals 14 residues. Germline CDR1 SGHRS, CDR2 YFSETQ. Trimming shortened V by 1 base and J by 2 bases, and 10 bases separated the two germline ends. The CDR3 DNA follows: TGCGCCAGCAGCTTGATTGGGGTTGCCTACGAGCAGTACTTC. Amino acids: CASSLIGVAYEQYF.